Following are 15 T cell receptor beta chains from one sample sequenced in a study of shared clonotypes between healthy human individuals. Measured with immunoSEQ multiplex PCR; TCRdb has only the in-frame clones, and not every one. The sample lists more than 550,000 clones; 72% were seen once. The sequenced sample was memory CD4+ T cells sorted from blood. Subset indicated: CD45RA-negative fraction. The receptors come from a woman aged 25 to 45 in good health.

The chain is built from TRBV7-9 and TRBJ2-3, with TRBD1 as a possible D gene (6 bases). Trimming removed 1 base at V and 8 bases at J, with 13 bases between. The CDR3 consists of 14 residues. Germline V gene data show CDR1 as SEHNR and CDR2 as FQNEAQ (reference sequence). For the CDR3, the DNA is TGTGCCAGCAGCTTAGGACAGAGCAGGGGTACGCAGTATTTT. Residues: CASSLGQSRGTQYF. The entire variable domain, with the rest obtained from reference TRBV7-9 and TRBJ2-3, is as follows: DTGVSQNPRHKITKRGQNVTFRCDPISEHNRLYWYRQTLGQGPEFLTYFQNEAQLEKSRLLSDRFSAERPKGSFSTLEIQRTEQGDSAMYLCASSLGQSRGTQYFGPGTRLTVL.

The genes are TRBV4-1 and TRBJ1-4; D not certain. The CDR3 has 15 residues. V was clipped by 3 bases and J by 8 bases, with 16 bases between them. Germline V gene lookup returns CDR1 MGHRA and CDR2 YSYEKL. CDR3 sequence: CASSQNTGAGEKLFF. The CDR3 DNA sequence: TGCGCCAGCAGCCAGAACACGGGTGCGGGGGAAAAACTGTTTTTT.

The chain couples TRBV7-9 to TRBJ1-5; D is ambiguous. Germline lookup yields CDR1 SEHNR and CDR2 FQNEAQ (reference sequence). Trimming took off 4 bases at V and 4 bases at J, with 8 bases between the two ends. The CDR3 spans 13 residues. CDR3 protein: CASSSGLNQPQHF. The CDR3 DNA follows: TGTGCCAGCAGCTCGGGTCTGAATCAGCCCCAGCATTTT.

This chain uses TRBV18 with TRBJ2-5; D could derive from TRBD1 or TRBD2 (5 bases each). In germline, CDR1 is KGHSH, CDR2 LQKENI. With 1 base removed from V and 2 bases from J, the gap between germline ends came to 11 bases. The CDR3 covers 15 residues. The CDR3 loop reads CASSPRYGGQETQYF. CDR3 coding DNA: TGTGCCAGCTCACCACGGTATGGGGGTCAAGAGACCCAGTACTTC. Using reference TRBV18 and TRBJ2-5 for the parts outside the CDR3, the full variable domain is NAGVMQNPRHLVRRRGQEARLRCSPMKGHSHVYWYRQLPEEGLKFMVYLQKENIIDESGMPKERFSAEFPKEGPSILRIQQVVRGDSAAYFCASSPRYGGQETQYFGPGTRLLVL.

The chain has TRBV6-1 and TRBJ2-2, with 10 positions matching TRBD2. Per the germline V gene, CDR1 is MNHNS and CDR2 is SASEGT. V was clipped by 9 bases and J by 6 bases; unmatched bases: 10. This CDR3 has 15 amino acids. CDR3 sequence (DNA): TGTGCCAGTCTGGAGGCTCTAGCGGGAGCCGGGGAGCTGTTTTTT. Its protein is CASLEALAGAGELFF.

Written as DNA, the CDR3 is TGTGCCAGCAGTTTGGGGACAGGGGGAGATACTGAAGCTTTCTTT. Translating it yields CASSLGTGGDTEAFF. This chain connects TRBV6-1 to TRBJ1-1; 11 bases map to TRBD1. Per the germline V gene, CDR1 is MNHNS and CDR2 is SASEGT. V was clipped by 5 bases and J by 5 bases; unmatched bases: 7. The CDR3 is 15 residues long.

CDR3 bases: TGCGCCAGCAGCCAAACCAGGGGGTTAAATGAAAAACTGTTTTTT. Encoded protein: CASSQTRGLNEKLFF. This rearrangement joins TRBV5-1 to TRBJ1-4; 7 positions match TRBD1. Trimming cost V 4 bases and J 5 bases; bases outside gene matches: 8. Germline values: CDR1 SGHRS, CDR2 YFSETQ. The CDR3 is made up of 15 amino acids.

Worth noting for this clone: The junction differs from germline at one of its ends, possibly a read error. J is TRBJ1-1 and V is TRBV6-4; D call uncertain. There are 11 residues in the CDR3. CDR1 is MRHNA and CDR2 is SNTAGT in the germline V gene. The CDR3, as DNA: TGTGCCAGCACTGACGGAGGCCAAGCTTTCTTT. Amino acid sequence: CASTDGGQAFF.

This clone was counted once. This chain links TRBV5-8 with TRBJ2-7; D possibly corresponds to TRBD1 (6 bases). This CDR3 contains 14 residues. Trimming removed 3 bases from V and 2 bases from J, with 12 bases in between. Looked up from germline, CDR1 is SGHTS and CDR2 is YDEGEE. This CDR3 is CASSSWTAAYEQYF. In nucleotides, the CDR3 is TGTGCCAGCAGCTCCTGGACAGCAGCCTACGAGCAGTACTTC.

The CDR3, as DNA: TGTGCCAGCAGTCCCCACAGGGTGGGAGCCTACGAGCAGTACTTC. This translates into CASSPHRVGAYEQYF. The rearrangement links TRBV27 to TRBJ2-7; D possibly corresponds to TRBD1 (6 bases). CDR3 length: 15 residues. The V gene lost 5 bases and the J gene lost 2 bases, with 16 bases spanning the gap. From germline, CDR1 is MNHEY and CDR2 SMNVEV (reference sequence).

This clone has just a few counts. The gene calls are TRBV6-1 and TRBJ2-2; D is tentatively TRBD1 or TRBD2 (5 bases each). The germline CDR1 and CDR2 sequences are MNHNS and SASEGT. Trimming pared 10 bases from V and 3 bases from J, leaving 18 bases between. There are 15 residues in the CDR3. The CDR3 region has the DNA TGTGCCACAAAGAGGGGTATCTTGGACACCGGGGAGCTGTTTTTT. Its translation is CATKRGILDTGELFF.

The chain joins TRBV9 to TRBJ2-2; 10 bases line up with TRBD2. Germline-derived CDR1 and CDR2 are SGDLS and YYNGEE. This CDR3 is built from 16 residues. The V and J ends lost 4 bases and 1 base, in that order; junction bases with no gene match: 4. In DNA, the CDR3 is TGTGCCAGCAGCCCTCTAGCGGGGGAGAACACCGGGGAGCTGTTTTTT. It codes for CASSPLAGENTGELFF.

The rearrangement uses TRBV19 and TRBJ2-2; D remains ambiguous. Trimming left V 3 bases short and J 6 bases short, with 8 bases between. CDR3 length: 13 residues. Germline loops: CDR1 LNHDA, CDR2 SQIVND (reference sequence). In DNA form, the CDR3 reads TGTGCCAGTAGTATCCGGCTCCCCGGGGAGCTGTTTTTT. Its protein is CASSIRLPGELFF. Complete variable domain (other parts from reference TRBV19 and TRBJ2-2): DGGITQSPKYLFRKEGQNVTLSCEQNLNHDAMYWYRQDPGQGLRLIYYSQIVNDFQKGDIAEGYSVSREKKESFPLTVTSAQKNPTAFYLCASSIRLPGELFFGEGSRLTVL.

The rearrangement joins TRBV5-1 to TRBJ2-1; 8 bases are a match to TRBD2. Trimming took 6 bases from V and 9 from J; bases not matched to a gene: 17. CDR1 SGHRS and CDR2 YFSETQ come from the germline V gene. CDR3 length: 16 amino acids. In nucleotides, the CDR3 is TGCGCCAGCACCAAAGGGGGTAGAACTAGCGGCGGTGAGCAGTTCTTC. Protein sequence: CASTKGGRTSGGEQFF.

This clone appeared a few times. The rearrangement uses TRBV18 and TRBJ1-1, with D possibly being TRBD1 (6 bases). The V end lost 1 base, the J end lost 3 bases, and 12 bases lay between the germline ends. The germline V gene encodes CDR1 KGHSH and CDR2 LQKENI. CDR3 length: 15 amino acids. The DNA of the CDR3 is TGTGCCAGCTCACCACTACAGGGCTTGGACACTGAAGCTTTCTTT. Translation gives CASSPLQGLDTEAFF.